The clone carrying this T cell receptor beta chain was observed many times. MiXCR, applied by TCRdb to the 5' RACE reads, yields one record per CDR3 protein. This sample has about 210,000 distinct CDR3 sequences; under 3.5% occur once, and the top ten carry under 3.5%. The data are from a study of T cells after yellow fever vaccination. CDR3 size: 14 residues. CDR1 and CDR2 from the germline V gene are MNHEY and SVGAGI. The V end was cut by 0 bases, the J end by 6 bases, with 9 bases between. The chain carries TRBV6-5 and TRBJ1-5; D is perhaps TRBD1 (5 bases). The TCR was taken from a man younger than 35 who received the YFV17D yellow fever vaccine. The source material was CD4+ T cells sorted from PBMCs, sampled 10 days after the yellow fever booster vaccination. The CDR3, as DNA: TGTGCCAGCAGTTACTCAAGGGGCGGTCAGCCCCAGCATTTT. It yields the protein CASSYSRGGQPQHF.